This T cell receptor beta chain was identified during a study of cytomegalovirus exposure and HLA in healthy donors. In the study overall: It was reported in a later analysis that the approximately 120 validation repertoires used the same platform as the 550 to 850 first-cohort repertoires.

This clone has only one observation. What it binds is unknown. Profiled with immunoSEQ multiplex PCR; TCRdb holds only in-frame clones, not every one. The table lists 70,000 to 85,000 clones, roughly 94% of them singletons. General study findings and limits: There were under 200 TCR beta chains listed as cytomegalovirus-associated. Both high specificity and high sensitivity reportedly marked the classifier's diagnosis of cytomegalovirus status.

CDR3 size: 14 residues. Looked up from germline, CDR1 is KGHSH and CDR2 is LQKENI. V gave up 6 bases and J gave up 6 bases, with 14 bases separating them. The clonotype comes from a woman younger than 35 in good health and CMV-seropositive. The sample comprised PBMCs. The V gene is TRBV18, the J gene TRBJ2-2; TRBD1 is a possible D gene (6 bases). The CDR3 loop is CASSIGTNAGELFF. CDR3 sequence (DNA): TGTGCCAGCTCGATCGGGACAAATGCCGGGGAGCTGTTTTTT.